This TCR beta chain appears in the sequencing data of a study of human T cells and chemical hapten exposure. With 4 bases clipped from V and 5 bases from J, the junction kept 4 bases outside the gene matches. The CDR3 contains 14 residues. Germline values: CDR1 SEHNR, CDR2 FQNEAQ (reference sequence). TCRdb ran MiXCR on the RACE reads and lists one entry per CDR3 protein. The sample holds about 55,000 distinct CDR3 sequences, 9.5% to 10% seen once. This clonotype has a handful of counts. This sample's time point: pre-sensitization, week 0. As to treatment: therapeutic diphenylcyclopropenone sensitization with weekly scalp DPC. Total RNA extraction was carried out from unfractionated whole blood.

The genes are TRBV7-9 and TRBJ2-3, with 9 bases aligning to TRBD1. The TCR was taken from a woman aged 25-40 years with alopecia areata. Some clones in this sample may be carry-over from other donors' samples. The sequencing here drew on whole blood, taken in connection with sensitization to the hapten diphenylcyclopropenone (DPC). The CDR3: CASSWTGAGDTQYF. The CDR3 bases are TGTGCCAGCAGCTGGACAGGGGCGGGAGATACGCAGTATTTT.